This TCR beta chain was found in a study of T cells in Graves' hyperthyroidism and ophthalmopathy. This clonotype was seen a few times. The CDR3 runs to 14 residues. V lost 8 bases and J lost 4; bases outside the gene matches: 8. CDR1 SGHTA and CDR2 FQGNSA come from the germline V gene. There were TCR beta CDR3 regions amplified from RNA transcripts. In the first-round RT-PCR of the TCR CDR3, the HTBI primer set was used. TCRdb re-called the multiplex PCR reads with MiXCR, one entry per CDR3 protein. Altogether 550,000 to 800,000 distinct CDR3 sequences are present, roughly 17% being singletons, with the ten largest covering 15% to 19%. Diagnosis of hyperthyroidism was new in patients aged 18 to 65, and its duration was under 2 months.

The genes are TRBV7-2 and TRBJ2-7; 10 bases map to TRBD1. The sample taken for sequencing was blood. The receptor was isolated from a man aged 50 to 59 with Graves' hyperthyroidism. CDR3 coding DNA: TGTGCCAGCTGCCCGGGACAGGGGACTTACGAGCAGTACTTC. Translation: CASCPGQGTYEQYF. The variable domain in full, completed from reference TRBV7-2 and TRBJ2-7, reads GAGVSQSPSNKVTEKGKDVELRCDPISGHTALYWYRQSLGQGLEFLIYFQGNSAPDKSGLPSDRFSAERTGGSVSTLTIQRTQQEDSAVYLCASCPGQGTYEQYFGPGTRLTVT.